This section outlines one T cell receptor beta chain sequence together with its context. The antigen is not known. This sample stems from a study of Ad26.COV2.S vaccination and SARS-CoV-2 variants. Overall study results and limits: In vaccinated individuals, spike-specific CD8+ and CD4+ T cell responses reportedly displayed substantial breadth. Non-spike TCR breadth showed similarity between vaccine and placebo recipients. It is possible that the TCR breadth and depth analyses underestimated the total T cell responses. Placebo recipients had lower spike-specific TCR breadth than vaccine recipients.

Germline V lookup: CDR1 SEHNR, CDR2 FQNEAQ (reference sequence). Between the trimmed V and J ends, which lost 2 bases and 5 bases, there was a span of 25 bases. The CDR3 spans 18 residues. Clones were sequenced by immunoSEQ multiplex PCR, and TCRdb holds only the in-frame ones, with some missing. The sample holds some 190,000 clones, approximately 90% seen once. V usage is TRBV7-9 and J usage is TRBJ2-7, with D possibly matching TRBD2 (6 bases). Here the sequenced sample was peripheral blood, taken after recovery from COVID-19. The receptor was isolated from a human donor who had recovered from COVID-19. The CDR3 bases are TGTGCCAGCAGCTTACGGGGGTCAGGACAAGGGCCCTTCCACGAGCAGTACTTC. Amino acids: CASSLRGSGQGPFHEQYF.